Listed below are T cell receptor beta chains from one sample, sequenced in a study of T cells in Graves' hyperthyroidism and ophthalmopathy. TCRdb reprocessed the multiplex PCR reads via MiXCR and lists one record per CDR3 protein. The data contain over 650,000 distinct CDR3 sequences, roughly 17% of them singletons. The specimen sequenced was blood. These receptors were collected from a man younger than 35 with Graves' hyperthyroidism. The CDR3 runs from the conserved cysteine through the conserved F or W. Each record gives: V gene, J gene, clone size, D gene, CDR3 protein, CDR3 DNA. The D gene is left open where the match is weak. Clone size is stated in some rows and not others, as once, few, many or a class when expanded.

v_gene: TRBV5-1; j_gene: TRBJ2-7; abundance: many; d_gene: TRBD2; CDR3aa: CASSPREGLVYEQYF; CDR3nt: TGCGCCAGCAGCCCTAGGGAGGGCCTGGTCTACGAGCAGTACTTC
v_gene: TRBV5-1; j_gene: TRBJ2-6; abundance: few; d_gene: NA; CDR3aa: CASSPRKTVSGANVLTF; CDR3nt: TGCGCCAGCAGCCCACGGAAGACAGTCTCTGGGGCCAACGTCCTGACTTTC
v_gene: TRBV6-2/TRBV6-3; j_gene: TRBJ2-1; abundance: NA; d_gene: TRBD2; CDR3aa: CASQIDPGLVYEQFF; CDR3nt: TGTGCCAGTCAGATCGATCCGGGACTAGTGTATGAGCAGTTCTTC
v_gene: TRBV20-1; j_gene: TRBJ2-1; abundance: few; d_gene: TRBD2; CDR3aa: CTPSGRGYNEQFF; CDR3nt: TGCACCCCTAGCGGGAGAGGGTACAATGAGCAGTTCTTC
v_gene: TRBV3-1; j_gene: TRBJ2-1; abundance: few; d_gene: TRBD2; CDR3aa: CASSSLIAGYNEQFF; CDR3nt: TGTGCCAGCAGCTCCCTGATAGCGGGATACAATGAGCAGTTCTTC
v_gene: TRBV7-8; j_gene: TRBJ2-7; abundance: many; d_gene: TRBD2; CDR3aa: CASSPRRLAGGYGQYF; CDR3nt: TGTGCCAGCAGCCCCAGAAGGCTAGCGGGAGGATACGGGCAGTACTTC
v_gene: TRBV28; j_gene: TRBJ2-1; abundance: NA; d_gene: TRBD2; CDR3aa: CASSLSVGLAGGDEQFF; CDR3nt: TGTGCCAGCAGTTTATCCGTTGGGCTAGCGGGGGGGGATGAGCAGTTCTTC
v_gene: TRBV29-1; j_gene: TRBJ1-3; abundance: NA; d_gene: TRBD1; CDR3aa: CSVASDRGDTIYF; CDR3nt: TGCAGCGTCGCTAGTGACAGGGGGGACACCATATATTTT
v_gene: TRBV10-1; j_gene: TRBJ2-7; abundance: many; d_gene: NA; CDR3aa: CASSTGLNYYEQYF; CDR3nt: TGCGCCAGCAGTACCGGGCTAAACTACTACGAGCAGTACTTC
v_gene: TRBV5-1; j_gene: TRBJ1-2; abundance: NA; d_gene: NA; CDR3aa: CASSLASSGYTF; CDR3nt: TGCGCCAGCAGCTTGGCCTCGTCAGGCTACACCTTC
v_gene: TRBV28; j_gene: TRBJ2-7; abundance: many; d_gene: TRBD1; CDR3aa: CASSLVPGQGQHEQYF; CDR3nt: TGTGCCAGCAGTTTAGTGCCGGGACAGGGGCAACACGAGCAGTACTTC
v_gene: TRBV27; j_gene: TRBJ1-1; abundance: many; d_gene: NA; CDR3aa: CASSRRETNTEAFF; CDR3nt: TGTGCCAGCAGCCGCAGGGAGACAAACACTGAAGCTTTCTTT
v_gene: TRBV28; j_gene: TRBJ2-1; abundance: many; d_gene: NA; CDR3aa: CASSLPLGRPEQFF; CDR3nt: TGTGCCAGCAGTTTACCATTGGGAAGGCCTGAGCAGTTCTTC
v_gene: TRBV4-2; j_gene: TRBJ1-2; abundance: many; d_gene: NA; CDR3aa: CASSQDSNYGYTF; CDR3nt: TGTGCCAGCAGCCAAGACAGCAACTATGGCTACACCTTC
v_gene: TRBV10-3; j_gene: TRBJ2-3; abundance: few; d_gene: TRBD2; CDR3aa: CAISDRTSGTDTQYF; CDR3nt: TGTGCCATCAGTGACCGGACTAGCGGGACAGATACGCAGTATTTT
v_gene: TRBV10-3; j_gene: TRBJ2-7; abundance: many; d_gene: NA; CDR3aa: CAISDRVDYEQYF; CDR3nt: TGTGCCATCAGTGACAGGGTGGACTACGAGCAGTACTTC
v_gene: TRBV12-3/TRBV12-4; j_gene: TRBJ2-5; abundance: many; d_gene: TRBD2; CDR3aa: CASSLSGDAQETQYF; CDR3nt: TGTGCCAGCAGTTTAAGCGGGGACGCCCAAGAGACCCAGTACTTC
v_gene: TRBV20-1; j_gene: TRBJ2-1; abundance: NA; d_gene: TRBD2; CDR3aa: CSAFSIAGGQGSEQFF; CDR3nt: TGCAGTGCTTTCTCAATAGCGGGAGGGCAAGGCAGTGAGCAGTTCTTC
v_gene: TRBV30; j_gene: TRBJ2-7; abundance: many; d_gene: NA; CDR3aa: CAWTKDTHSYEQYF; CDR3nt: TGTGCCTGGACTAAGGACACCCACTCCTACGAGCAGTACTTC
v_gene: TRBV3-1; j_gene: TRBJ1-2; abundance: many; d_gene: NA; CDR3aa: CASTRTPNLEGYGYTF; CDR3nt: TGTGCCAGCACTCGTACTCCAAACCTCGAGGGCTATGGCTACACCTTC
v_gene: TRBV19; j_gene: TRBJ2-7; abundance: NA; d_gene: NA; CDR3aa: CASSSLGREQYF; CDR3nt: TGTGCCAGTAGTAGTCTCGGGCGCGAGCAGTACTTC
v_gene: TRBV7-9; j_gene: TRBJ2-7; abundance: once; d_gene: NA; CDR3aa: CASSPGVLSGYF; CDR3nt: TGTGCCAGCAGCCCGGGAGTCCTCAGCGGGTACTTC
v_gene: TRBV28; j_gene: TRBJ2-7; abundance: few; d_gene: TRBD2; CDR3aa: CATTMSAGGSYEQYF; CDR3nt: TGTGCTACCACGATGTCAGCGGGAGGGTCCTACGAGCAGTACTTC
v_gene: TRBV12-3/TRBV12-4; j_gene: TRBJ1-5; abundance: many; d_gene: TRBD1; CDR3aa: CASSFRSLGQGTRSSNQPQHF; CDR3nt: TGTGCCAGCAGTTTCAGGTCGTTGGGACAGGGGACAAGATCTAGCAATCAGCCCCAGCATTTT
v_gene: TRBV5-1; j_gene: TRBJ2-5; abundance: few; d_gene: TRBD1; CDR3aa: CASSLGAGTGGGETQYF; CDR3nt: TGCGCCAGCAGCTTGGGGGCCGGGACAGGGGGAGGAGAGACCCAGTACTTC
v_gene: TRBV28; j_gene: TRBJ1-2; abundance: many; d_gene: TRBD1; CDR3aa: CASDRAGGYTF; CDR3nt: TGTGCCAGTGACAGGGCGGGAGGCTACACCTTC
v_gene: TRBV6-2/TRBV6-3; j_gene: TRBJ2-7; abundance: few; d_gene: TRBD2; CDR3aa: CASSYGTSGSTYEQYF; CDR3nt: TGTGCCAGCAGTTACGGGACTAGCGGGAGCACCTACGAGCAGTACTTC
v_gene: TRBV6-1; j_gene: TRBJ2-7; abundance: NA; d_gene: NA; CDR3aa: CASSAQGFSYEQYF; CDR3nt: TGTGCCAGCAGTGCCCAGGGTTTCTCCTACGAGCAGTACTTC
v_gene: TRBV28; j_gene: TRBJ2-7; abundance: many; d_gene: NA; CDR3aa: CASSFGRVYEQYF; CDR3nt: TGTGCCAGCAGTTTTGGCAGGGTTTACGAGCAGTACTTC
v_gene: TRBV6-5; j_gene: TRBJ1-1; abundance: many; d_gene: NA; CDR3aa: CASSYGSIYLGSTEAFF; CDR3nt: TGTGCCAGCAGTTACGGTTCGATCTACCTAGGGAGCACTGAAGCTTTCTTT
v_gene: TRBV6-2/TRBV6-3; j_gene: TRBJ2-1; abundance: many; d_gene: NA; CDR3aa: CASSWEGAANEQFF; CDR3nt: TGTGCCAGCAGCTGGGAGGGGGCGGCTAATGAGCAGTTCTTC
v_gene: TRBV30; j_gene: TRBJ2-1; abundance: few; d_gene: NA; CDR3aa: CAWSGRDGPLPWYEQFF; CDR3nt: TGTGCCTGGAGTGGGAGGGACGGGCCGCTGCCTTGGTATGAGCAGTTCTTC
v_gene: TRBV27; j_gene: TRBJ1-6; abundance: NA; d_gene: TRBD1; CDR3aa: CASSFLGTGDNSPLHF; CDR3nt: TGTGCCAGCAGTTTCCTCGGGACAGGGGATAATTCACCCCTCCACTTT
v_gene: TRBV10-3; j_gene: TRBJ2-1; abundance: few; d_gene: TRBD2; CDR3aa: CAISEGTSRFNEQFF; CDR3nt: TGTGCCATCAGTGAGGGGACTAGCCGGTTCAATGAGCAGTTCTTC
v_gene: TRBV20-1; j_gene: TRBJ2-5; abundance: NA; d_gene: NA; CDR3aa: CSARGEGTQYF; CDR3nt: TGCAGTGCTAGAGGGGAAGGGACCCAGTACTTC
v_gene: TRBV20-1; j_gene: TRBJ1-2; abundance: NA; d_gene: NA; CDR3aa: CSAREQRDKREASNYGYTF; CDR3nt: TGCAGTGCTAGAGAGCAACGAGATAAACGGGAAGCTTCTAACTATGGCTACACCTTC
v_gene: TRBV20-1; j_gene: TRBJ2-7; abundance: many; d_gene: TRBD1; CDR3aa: CSAIGTDRGLSSYEQYF; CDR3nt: TGCAGTGCTATCGGGACGGACAGGGGGTTAAGCTCCTACGAGCAGTACTTC
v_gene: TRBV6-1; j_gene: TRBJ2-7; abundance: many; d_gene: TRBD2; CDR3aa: CASSRAPGLAGGFPSYEQYF; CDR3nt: TGTGCCAGCAGTCGCGCCCCGGGACTAGCGGGAGGGTTTCCGTCCTACGAGCAGTACTTC
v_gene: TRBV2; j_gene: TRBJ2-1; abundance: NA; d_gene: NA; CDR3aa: CASIEPYNEQFF; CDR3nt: TGTGCCAGCATAGAGCCGTACAATGAGCAGTTCTTC
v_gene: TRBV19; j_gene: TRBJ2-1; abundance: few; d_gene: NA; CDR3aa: CASSMGPGADEQFF; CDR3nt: TGTGCCAGTAGTATGGGGCCCGGGGCGGATGAGCAGTTCTTC
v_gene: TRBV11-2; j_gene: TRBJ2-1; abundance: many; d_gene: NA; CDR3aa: CASSLDQIDEQFF; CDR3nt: TGTGCCAGCAGCTTAGACCAAATAGATGAGCAGTTCTTC
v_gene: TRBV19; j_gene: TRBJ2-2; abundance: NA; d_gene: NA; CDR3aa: CASSGFGELFF; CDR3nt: TGTGCCAGTAGTGGGTTCGGGGAGCTGTTTTTT
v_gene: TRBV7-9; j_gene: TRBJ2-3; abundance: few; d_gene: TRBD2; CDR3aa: CASSPFRTSGGSTDTQYF; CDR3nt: TGTGCCAGCAGCCCTTTTCGGACTAGCGGGGGGAGCACAGATACGCAGTATTTT
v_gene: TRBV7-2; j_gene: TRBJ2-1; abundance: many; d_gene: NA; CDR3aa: CASSLAVGANEQFF; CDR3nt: TGTGCCAGCAGCTTAGCAGTAGGGGCTAATGAGCAGTTCTTC
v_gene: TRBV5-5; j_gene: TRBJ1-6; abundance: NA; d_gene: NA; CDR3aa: CASSFGSSYNSPHHF; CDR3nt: TGTGCCAGCAGCTTCGGGAGCTCCTATAATTCACCCCACCACTTT
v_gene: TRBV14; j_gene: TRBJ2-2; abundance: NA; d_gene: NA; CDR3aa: CASSQATSGELFF; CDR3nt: TGTGCCAGCAGCCAAGCAACAAGCGGGGAGCTGTTTTTT
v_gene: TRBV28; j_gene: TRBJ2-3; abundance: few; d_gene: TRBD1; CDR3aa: CASTDKQGGADTQYF; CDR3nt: TGTGCCAGCACGGACAAACAGGGGGGCGCAGATACGCAGTATTTT
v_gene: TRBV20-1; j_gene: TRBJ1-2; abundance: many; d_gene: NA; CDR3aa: CSAFEGQRVYGYTF; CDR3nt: TGCAGTGCTTTTGAAGGACAAAGGGTCTATGGCTACACCTTC
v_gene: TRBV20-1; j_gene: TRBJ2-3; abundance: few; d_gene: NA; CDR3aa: CSVPFLAVNPTDTQYF; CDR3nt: TGCAGTGTTCCCTTTCTGGCGGTGAACCCCACAGATACGCAGTATTTT
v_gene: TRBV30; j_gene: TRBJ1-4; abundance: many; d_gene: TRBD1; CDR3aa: CAQQGMTEKLFF; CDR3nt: TGTGCCCAACAGGGGATGACTGAAAAACTGTTTTTT
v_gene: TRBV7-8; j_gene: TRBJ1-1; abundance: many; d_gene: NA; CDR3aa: CASSFLGASSSTEAFF; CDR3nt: TGTGCCAGCAGCTTCTTGGGGGCCTCGAGTAGCACTGAAGCTTTCTTT
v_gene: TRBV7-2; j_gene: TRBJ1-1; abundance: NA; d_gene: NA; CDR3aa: CASSRGQLGTEAFF; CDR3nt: TGTGCCAGCAGCAGAGGACAGCTGGGCACTGAAGCTTTCTTT
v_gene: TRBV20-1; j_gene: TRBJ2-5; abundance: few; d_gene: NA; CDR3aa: CSARVYSAETQYF; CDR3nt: TGCAGTGCTAGAGTTTATAGCGCGGAGACCCAGTACTTC
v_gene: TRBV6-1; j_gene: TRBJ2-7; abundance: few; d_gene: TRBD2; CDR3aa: CANSGGGRAPYEQYF; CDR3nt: TGTGCCAACAGCGGCGGCGGGAGGGCCCCCTACGAGCAGTACTTC
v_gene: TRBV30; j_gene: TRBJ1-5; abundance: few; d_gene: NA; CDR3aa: CAWSVRQGNQPQHF; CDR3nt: TGTGCCTGGAGTGTTAGGCAGGGAAATCAGCCCCAGCATTTT
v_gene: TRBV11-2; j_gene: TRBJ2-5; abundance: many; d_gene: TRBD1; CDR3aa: CASSLGSDRVGETQYF; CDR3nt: TGTGCCAGCAGCTTAGGCTCAGACAGGGTAGGAGAGACCCAGTACTTC
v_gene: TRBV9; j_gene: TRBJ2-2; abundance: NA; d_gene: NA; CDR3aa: CASSVSGFTGELFF; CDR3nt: TGTGCCAGCAGCGTATCAGGGTTCACCGGGGAGCTGTTTTTT
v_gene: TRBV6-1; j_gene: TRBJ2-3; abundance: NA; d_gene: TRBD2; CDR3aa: CASGTSGKGWDTQYF; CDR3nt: TGTGCCAGTGGGACTAGCGGGAAGGGATGGGATACGCAGTATTTT
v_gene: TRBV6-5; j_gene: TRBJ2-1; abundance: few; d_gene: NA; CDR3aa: CASSYSIAGLDDNEQFF; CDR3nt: TGTGCCAGCAGTTATTCCATCGCGGGGTTGGACGACAATGAGCAGTTCTTC
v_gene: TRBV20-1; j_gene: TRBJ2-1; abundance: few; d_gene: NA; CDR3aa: CSARDWVSYNEQFF; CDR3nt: TGCAGTGCTAGAGATTGGGTCTCCTACAATGAGCAGTTCTTC